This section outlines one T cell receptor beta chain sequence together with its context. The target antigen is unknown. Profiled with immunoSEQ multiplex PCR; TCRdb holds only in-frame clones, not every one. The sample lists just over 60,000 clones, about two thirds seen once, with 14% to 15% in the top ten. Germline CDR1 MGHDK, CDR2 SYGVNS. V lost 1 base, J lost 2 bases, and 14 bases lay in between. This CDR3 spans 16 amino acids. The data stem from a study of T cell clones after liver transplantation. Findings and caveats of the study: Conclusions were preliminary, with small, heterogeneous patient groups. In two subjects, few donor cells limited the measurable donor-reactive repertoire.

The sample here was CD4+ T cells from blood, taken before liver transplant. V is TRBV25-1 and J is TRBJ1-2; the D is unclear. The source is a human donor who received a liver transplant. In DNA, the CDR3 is TGTGCCAGCAGTGAATCCCCGGGAACATACAACTATGGCTACACCTTC. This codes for CASSESPGTYNYGYTF.